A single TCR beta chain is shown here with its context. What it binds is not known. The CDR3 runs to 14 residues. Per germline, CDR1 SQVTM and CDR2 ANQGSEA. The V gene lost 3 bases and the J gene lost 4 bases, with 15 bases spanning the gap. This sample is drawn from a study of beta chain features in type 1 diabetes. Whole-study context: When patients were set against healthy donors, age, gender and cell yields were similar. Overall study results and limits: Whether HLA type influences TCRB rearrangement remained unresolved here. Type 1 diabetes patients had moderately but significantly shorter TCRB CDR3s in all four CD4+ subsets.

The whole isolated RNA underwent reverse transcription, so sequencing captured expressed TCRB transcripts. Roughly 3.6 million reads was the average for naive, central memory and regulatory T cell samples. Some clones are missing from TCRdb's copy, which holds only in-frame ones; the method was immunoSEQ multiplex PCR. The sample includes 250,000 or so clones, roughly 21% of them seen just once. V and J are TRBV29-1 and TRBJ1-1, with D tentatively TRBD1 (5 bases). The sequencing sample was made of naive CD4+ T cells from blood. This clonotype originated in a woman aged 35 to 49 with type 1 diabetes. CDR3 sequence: CSVEETVGSTEAFF. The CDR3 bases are TGCAGCGTTGAGGAGACAGTTGGAAGCACTGAAGCTTTCTTT. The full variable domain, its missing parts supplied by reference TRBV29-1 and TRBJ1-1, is SAVISQKPSRDICQRGTSLTIQCQVDSQVTMMFWYRQQPGQSLTLIATANQGSEATYESGFVIDKFPISRPNLTFSTLTVSNMSPEDSSIYLCSVEETVGSTEAFFGQGTRLTVV.